The 13 T cell receptor beta chains given below trace back to one sample, sequenced in a study of shared clonotypes between healthy human individuals (dated by TCRdb to the early 2020s). Library preparation used the immunoSEQ multiplex PCR assay. Sourced from immuneACCESS, this table was stored by TCRdb with only in-frame sequences that have V and J called. A share of the clones is absent; for the studies checked, an unresolved V gene accounts for under half, and the remainder has no known explanation. Here the sample has approximately 2.4 million clones; under 97% occur a single time. The ten largest clones represent approximately 0.13% of the sample. The sequencing input was naive CD4+ T cells sorted from blood. The sample's cell subset or site, from its label and the paper: CD45RA+ positively selected. Receptor source: a man in his late teens or twenties in good health.

This chain connects TRBV14 to TRBJ1-2; D gene unclear. The V and J ends lost 3 bases and 4 bases respectively, with 6 bases between them. Germline-derived CDR1 and CDR2 are SGHDN and FVKESK. The CDR3 consists of 12 residues. The CDR3 loop is CASSQRFYGYTF. The CDR3 DNA is TGTGCCAGCAGCCAGCGTTTCTATGGCTACACCTTC. Full variable domain (rest looked up from reference TRBV14 and TRBJ1-2): EAGVTQFPSHSVIEKGQTVTLRCDPISGHDNLYWYRRVMGKEIKFLLHFVKESKQDESGMPNNRFLAERTGGTYSTLKVQPAELEDSGVYFCASSQRFYGYTFGSGTRLTVV.

This rearrangement joins TRBV28 to TRBJ1-4; 10 nucleotides align to TRBD1. V was pared by 2 bases and J by 9 bases, with 6 bases of the junction left unmatched. The CDR3 is 15 amino acids. Per the germline V gene, CDR1 is MDHEN and CDR2 is SYDVKM. Written as DNA, the CDR3 is TGTGCCAGCAGTTTAATTGAGACAGGGGGCAAAAAACTGTTTTTT. Translation gives CASSLIETGGKKLFF.

The DNA of the CDR3 is TGTGCCAGCAGCTTTGACTCAGGTATCTCTGGAAACACCATATATTTT. Protein: CASSFDSGISGNTIYF. V gene TRBV7-2 combines with J gene TRBJ1-3; no reliable D call. The V gene lost 3 bases and the J gene lost 0 bases, with 12 bases spanning the gap. Per the germline V gene, CDR1 is SGHTA and CDR2 is FQGNSA. This CDR3 has 16 amino acids.

The rearrangement uses TRBV4-2 and TRBJ2-1; TRBD1 agrees at 11 bases. CDR1 and CDR2 from the germline V gene are LGHNA and YNFKEQ. There are 18 residues in the CDR3. J gave up 7 bases and V 1 base, and 12 bases lay outside the gene matches. CDR3 residues: CASSQGFPGQGVVNEQFF. CDR3 DNA sequence: TGTGCCAGCAGCCAAGGGTTTCCGGGACAGGGGGTTGTTAATGAGCAGTTCTTC.

This rearrangement joins TRBV5-1 to TRBJ2-1; no reliable D call. The CDR3 has 13 amino acids. Germline V gives CDR1 SGHRS, CDR2 YFSETQ. V lost 4 bases, J lost 4 bases, and 9 bases lay in between. The DNA of the CDR3 is TGCGCCAGCAGCATTGCGGTTTACAATGAGCAGTTCTTC. This sequence encodes CASSIAVYNEQFF. The full variable domain, with the rest looked up from reference TRBV5-1 and TRBJ2-1, is KAGVTQTPRYLIKTRGQQVTLSCSPISGHRSVSWYQQTPGQGLQFLFEYFSETQRNKGNFPGRFSGRQFSNSRSEMNVSTLELGDSALYLCASSIAVYNEQFFGPGTRLTVL.

The V gene is TRBV5-3, the J gene TRBJ2-7; 9 nucleotides align to TRBD2. TRBV5-3 is an ORF; its function is uncertain. The CDR3 totals 15 residues. The J segment lost 3 bases and the V segment lost 0 bases, leaving 4 bases of the junction unmatched. The DNA of the CDR3 is TGTGCCAGAAGCTTGGTCCGCGGGAGGGACTACGAGCAGTACTTC. Residues: CARSLVRGRDYEQYF.

This chain links TRBV18 with TRBJ2-1, with 10 bases that match TRBD1. The germline V gene has CDR1 KGHSH and CDR2 LQKENI. This CDR3 comprises 18 residues. V shed 2 bases, J shed 4 bases, and the junction held 11 bases outside the gene matches. The CDR3 reads CASSPVPWRDRGYNEQFF. In DNA form, the CDR3 reads TGTGCCAGCTCACCAGTTCCATGGAGGGACAGGGGTTACAATGAGCAGTTCTTC.

The rearrangement uses TRBV28 and TRBJ1-2, with D unclear. V was shortened by 6 bases and J by 3 bases, with 8 bases between the two germline ends. This CDR3 has 12 residues. Germline loops: CDR1 MDHEN, CDR2 SYDVKM. The DNA for the CDR3 is TGTGCCAGCAGGGCGGCCTACTATGGCTACACCTTC. It specifies CASRAAYYGYTF.

This chain uses TRBV29-1 with TRBJ2-2; no firm D call. V lost 8 bases and J 3 bases, leaving 4 bases between the germline ends. CDR1 SQVTM and CDR2 ANQGSEA come from the germline V gene. CDR3 length: 10 residues. CDR3 nucleotide sequence: TGCAGCCTGTACACCGGGGAGCTGTTTTTT. Amino acids: CSLYTGELFF.

On this clone itself: The sample contains more than one DNA sequence encoding this CDR3. The rearrangement links TRBV5-6 to TRBJ2-4; D remains unclear. Germline lookup yields CDR1 SGHDT and CDR2 YYEEEE. V was pared by 0 bases and J by 0 bases, with 7 bases between. This CDR3 has 15 amino acids. The CDR3 DNA reads as TGTGCCAGCAGCTTGGGCCAAGTAGCCAAAAACATTCAGTACTTC. It encodes CASSLGQVAKNIQYF.

The rearrangement links TRBV5-1 to TRBJ2-1; a possible D gene is TRBD1 (6 bases). The ends were cut back, 1 base at V and 12 bases at J, with 17 bases in the middle. Germline V CDR1 and CDR2: SGHRS, YFSETQ. This CDR3 is 14 amino acids long. In DNA form, the CDR3 reads TGCGCCAGCAGCTTGAACCGGGACACCCAAGGGCAGTTCTTC. Amino acids: CASSLNRDTQGQFF.

This chain connects TRBV5-4 to TRBJ1-2; D is uncertain. The CDR3 sequence is 14 residues long. The germline V gene has CDR1 SGHNT and CDR2 YYREEE (reference sequence). The V end lost 0 bases, the J end lost 8 bases, and 14 bases lay between the germline ends. The CDR3 loop reads CASSLGLHPWGYTF. CDR3 DNA: TGTGCCAGCAGCTTGGGACTCCACCCCTGGGGCTACACCTTC.

J is TRBJ2-3 and V is TRBV28, with 14 bases identical to TRBD2. Unmatched junction bases numbered 6, after V lost 4 bases and J lost 0 bases. The CDR3 sequence is 18 residues long. Germline V CDR1 and CDR2: MDHEN, SYDVKM. Written as DNA, the CDR3 is TGTGCCAGCAGTTCCCGACTAGCGGGAGGGCGGAGCACAGATACGCAGTATTTT. It specifies CASSSRLAGGRSTDTQYF.